Listed below are T cell receptor beta chains from one sample, sequenced in a study of blood T cell repertoires in COVID-19. Method: immunoSEQ multiplex PCR; TCRdb's copy keeps in-frame clones and lacks some. The sample yields roughly 88,000 clones, 70% to 90% seen once. Material: peripheral blood. The source of these receptors is a woman aged 60 to 75 with COVID-19, enrolled during active disease. CDR3s include the opening cysteine and the closing phenylalanine or tryptophan. D genes are given only for firm matches. Clone size is stated in some rows and not others, as once, few, many or a class when expanded.

length	D	J	V	size	CDR3	DNA
17	TRBD1	TRBJ2-7	TRBV27	-	CASSTIVRDRVSYEQYF	TGTGCCAGCAGTACCATCGTCCGGGACAGGGTTAGTTACGAGCAGTACTTC
16	TRBD1	TRBJ2-5	TRBV5-4	-	CASSLGGTGGLETQYF	TGTGCCAGCAGCTTGGGAGGGACAGGGGGCTTGGAGACCCAGTACTTC
16	-	TRBJ1-5	TRBV5-8	-	CASSRGLNWLGQPQHF	TGTGCCAGCAGCCGGGGACTTAACTGGTTGGGTCAGCCCCAGCATTTT
16	-	TRBJ2-5	TRBV4-3	-	CASSQGMRLYQETQYF	TGCGCCAGCAGCCAAGGAATGAGGCTCTACCAAGAGACCCAGTACTTC
14	-	TRBJ1-1	TRBV7-3	once	CASSLGRMNTEAFF	TGTGCCAGCAGCTTGGGCCGGATGAACACTGAAGCTTTCTTT
16	-	TRBJ1-1	TRBV4-2	-	CASSQDRQGTNTEAFF	TGTGCCAGCAGCCAAGACCGGCAGGGGACGAACACTGAAGCTTTCTTT
16	TRBD2	TRBJ2-5	TRBV27	-	CASQPIGGRGSETQYF	TGTGCCAGCCAACCGATTGGAGGGCGGGGGTCAGAGACCCAGTACTTC
16	-	TRBJ2-5	TRBV9	-	CASSVEGYRAWETQYF	TGTGCCAGCAGCGTAGAGGGGTACAGGGCTTGGGAGACCCAGTACTTC
16	-	TRBJ1-6	TRBV18	few	CASSPFDSSYNSPLHF	TGTGCCAGCTCACCGTTCGACAGCTCCTATAATTCACCCCTCCACTTT
16	-	TRBJ1-3	TRBV6-1	once	CASSEMDSSSGNTIYF	TGTGCCAGCAGTGAAATGGACAGCAGCTCTGGAAACACCATATATTTT
15	TRBD1	TRBJ2-7	TRBV7-2	-	CASSLGGGFSYEQYF	TGTGCCAGCAGCTTAGGAGGGGGCTTCTCCTACGAGCAGTACTTC
11	-	TRBJ2-3	TRBV11-2	-	CASSPTDTQYF	TGTGCCAGCTCCCCGACAGATACGCAGTATTTT
11	-	TRBJ1-5	TRBV19	-	CASSEGQPQHF	TGTGCCAGTAGTGAGGGTCAGCCCCAGCATTTT
15	TRBD2	TRBJ2-3	TRBV6-7	-	CASRGSGGATDTQYF	TGTGCCAGCAGGGGGAGCGGGGGGGCCACAGATACGCAGTATTTT
16	-	TRBJ2-2	TRBV3-1/TRBV3-2	-	CASSQEAGTGTGELFF	TGTGCCAGCAGCCAAGAGGCCGGCACAGGTACCGGGGAGCTGTTTTTT
14	-	TRBJ1-5	TRBV9	-	CASSAGAGDQPQHF	TGTGCCAGCAGCGCAGGGGCGGGGGATCAGCCCCAGCATTTT
15	-	TRBJ2-1	TRBV3-1/TRBV3-2	-	CANSPKGRVGNEQFF	TGTGCCAACTCCCCTAAGGGCAGGGTAGGAAATGAGCAGTTCTTC
14	TRBD1	TRBJ1-5	TRBV7-8	-	CASSHDRVNQPQHF	TGTGCCAGCAGTCATGACAGGGTCAATCAGCCCCAGCATTTT
15	-	TRBJ2-2	TRBV7-7	-	CASSLEFGNTGELFF	TGTGCTAGCAGCTTAGAGTTCGGGAACACCGGGGAGCTGTTTTTT
13	-	TRBJ2-1	TRBV7-2	-	CASSLANINEQFF	TGTGCCAGCAGCTTAGCTAACATCAATGAGCAGTTCTTC
15	-	TRBJ1-1	TRBV5-1	few	CASSHTPDQNTEAFF	TGCGCCAGCAGCCACACCCCAGATCAGAACACTGAAGCTTTCTTT
15	TRBD1	TRBJ2-7	TRBV6-2/TRBV6-3	-	CASSYRTGGQYEQYF	TGTGCCAGCAGTTATCGGACAGGGGGCCAGTACGAGCAGTACTTC
15	TRBD1	TRBJ2-7	TRBV28	few	CASSLSQGSSYEQYF	TGTGCCAGCAGTTTGTCACAGGGGAGCTCCTACGAGCAGTACTTC
15	-	TRBJ2-3	TRBV2	-	CASSGTVTSTDTQYF	TGTGCCAGCAGTGGGACAGTTACTAGCACAGATACGCAGTATTTT
20	TRBD1	TRBJ1-5	TRBV6-2/TRBV6-3	-	CASSYSTGRGAGGVNQPQHF	TGTGCCAGCAGTTACTCGACCGGTAGAGGGGCAGGGGGCGTCAATCAGCCCCAGCATTTT
13	-	TRBJ1-1	TRBV3-1/TRBV3-2	few	CASSSRGNTEAFF	TGTGCCAGCAGCAGCAGAGGGAACACTGAAGCTTTCTTT
18	-	TRBJ2-1	TRBV7-6	-	CASSFSSGPVSSYNEQFF	TGTGCCAGCAGCTTTAGTAGTGGGCCGGTCAGCTCCTACAATGAGCAGTTCTTC
13	-	TRBJ2-5	TRBV2	-	CASCRLARETQYF	TGTGCCAGCTGCCGGCTAGCCCGGGAGACCCAGTACTTC
11	-	TRBJ2-7	TRBV12-3/TRBV12-4	once	CASSRMREQYF	TGTGCCAGCAGTCGGATGCGGGAGCAGTACTTC
15	-	TRBJ1-2	TRBV4-3	-	CASSQWQGIGYGYTF	TGCGCCAGCAGCCAGTGGCAGGGGATCGGCTATGGCTACACCTTC
15	-	TRBJ2-5	TRBV27	-	CANSFSRHKPETQYF	TGTGCCAACAGTTTCTCCCGTCACAAACCGGAGACCCAGTACTTC
16	TRBD1	TRBJ1-2	TRBV6-5	-	CASSYSGQGVFYGYTF	TGTGCCAGCAGTTACTCCGGACAGGGGGTTTTCTATGGCTACACCTTC
15	-	TRBJ1-4	TRBV30	once	CAWSHGGGSNEKLFF	TGTGCCTGGAGCCACGGGGGGGGTTCTAATGAAAAACTGTTTTTT
15	TRBD1	TRBJ2-7	TRBV5-6	-	CASSSKGQVSYEQYF	TGTGCCAGCAGCTCTAAAGGACAGGTCTCCTACGAGCAGTACTTC
14	TRBD1	TRBJ1-2	TRBV7-2	-	CASSPQTGAGGYTF	TGTGCCAGCAGCCCCCAAACAGGGGCCGGGGGCTACACCTTC
13	TRBD1	TRBJ1-6	TRBV30	-	CAWSRDSNSPLHF	TGTGCCTGGAGTCGGGACAGTAATTCACCCCTCCACTTT
17	TRBD2	TRBJ2-3	TRBV5-1	once	CASSWSSGGRNTDTQYF	TGCGCCAGCAGCTGGTCTAGCGGGGGGAGAAACACAGATACGCAGTATTTT
14	-	TRBJ1-2	TRBV4-2	-	CASSQDTGIYGYTF	TGTGCCAGCAGCCAAGATACGGGAATCTATGGCTACACCTTC
15	TRBD1	TRBJ2-1	TRBV6-5	-	CASSKTGGPYNEQFF	TGTGCCAGCAGTAAAACAGGGGGCCCCTACAATGAGCAGTTCTTC
15	TRBD2	TRBJ2-5	TRBV5-1	-	CASSLGLAGGETQYF	TGCGCCAGCAGCTTGGGACTAGCGGGAGGGGAGACCCAGTACTTC
14	TRBD1	TRBJ1-2	TRBV27	-	CASSFSGQGYGYTF	TGTGCCAGCAGTTTCTCGGGACAGGGATATGGCTACACCTTC
17	-	TRBJ2-3	TRBV6-8	-	CASSSGPGPRRGNTQYF	TGTGCCAGCAGTTCCGGGCCGGGACCCCGGAGGGGAAATACGCAGTATTTT
13	-	TRBJ2-6	TRBV30	-	CAWRVRGANVLTF	TGTGCCTGGAGAGTGAGGGGGGCCAACGTCCTGACTTTC
15	-	TRBJ1-5	TRBV6-5	-	CASSRTQLSNQPQHF	TGTGCCAGCAGTCGGACACAATTGAGCAATCAGCCCCAGCATTTT
16	TRBD2	TRBJ2-5	TRBV9	-	CASSPQAGGRPETQYF	TGTGCCAGCAGCCCCCAAGCGGGGGGGCGACCGGAGACCCAGTACTTC
11	-	TRBJ1-2	TRBV20-1	-	CSAHQDTGYTF	TGCAGTGCTCATCAGGACACTGGCTACACCTTC
13	-	TRBJ2-5	TRBV3-1/TRBV3-2	-	CASSLQGLETQYF	TGTGCCAGCAGCCTTCAGGGGTTAGAGACCCAGTACTTC
16	-	TRBJ2-2	TRBV7-3	-	CASSSFAGLNTGELFF	TGTGCCAGCAGCTCCTTTGCGGGGCTGAACACCGGGGAGCTGTTTTTT